This T cell receptor (beta chain) was sequenced during a study of technical replicates of blood from a handful of donors. The germline V and J ends were trimmed by 5 bases and 6 bases, with 14 bases remaining between them. The CDR3 loop spans 13 amino acids. CDR1 SGHRS and CDR2 YFSETQ come from the germline V gene. Clones were read by immunoSEQ multiplex PCR, and TCRdb kept only the in-frame ones, dropping some. The data hold about 67,000 clones, with less than 98% observed a single time. This chain links TRBV5-1 with TRBJ1-2; D is possibly TRBD1 (6 bases). The sequenced material came from T cells isolated from PBMCs. This sequence originates from a human donor in good health. As DNA, the CDR3 is TGCGCCAGCAGTCCCACAGGGAAGGATGGCTACACCTTC. It specifies CASSPTGKDGYTF.